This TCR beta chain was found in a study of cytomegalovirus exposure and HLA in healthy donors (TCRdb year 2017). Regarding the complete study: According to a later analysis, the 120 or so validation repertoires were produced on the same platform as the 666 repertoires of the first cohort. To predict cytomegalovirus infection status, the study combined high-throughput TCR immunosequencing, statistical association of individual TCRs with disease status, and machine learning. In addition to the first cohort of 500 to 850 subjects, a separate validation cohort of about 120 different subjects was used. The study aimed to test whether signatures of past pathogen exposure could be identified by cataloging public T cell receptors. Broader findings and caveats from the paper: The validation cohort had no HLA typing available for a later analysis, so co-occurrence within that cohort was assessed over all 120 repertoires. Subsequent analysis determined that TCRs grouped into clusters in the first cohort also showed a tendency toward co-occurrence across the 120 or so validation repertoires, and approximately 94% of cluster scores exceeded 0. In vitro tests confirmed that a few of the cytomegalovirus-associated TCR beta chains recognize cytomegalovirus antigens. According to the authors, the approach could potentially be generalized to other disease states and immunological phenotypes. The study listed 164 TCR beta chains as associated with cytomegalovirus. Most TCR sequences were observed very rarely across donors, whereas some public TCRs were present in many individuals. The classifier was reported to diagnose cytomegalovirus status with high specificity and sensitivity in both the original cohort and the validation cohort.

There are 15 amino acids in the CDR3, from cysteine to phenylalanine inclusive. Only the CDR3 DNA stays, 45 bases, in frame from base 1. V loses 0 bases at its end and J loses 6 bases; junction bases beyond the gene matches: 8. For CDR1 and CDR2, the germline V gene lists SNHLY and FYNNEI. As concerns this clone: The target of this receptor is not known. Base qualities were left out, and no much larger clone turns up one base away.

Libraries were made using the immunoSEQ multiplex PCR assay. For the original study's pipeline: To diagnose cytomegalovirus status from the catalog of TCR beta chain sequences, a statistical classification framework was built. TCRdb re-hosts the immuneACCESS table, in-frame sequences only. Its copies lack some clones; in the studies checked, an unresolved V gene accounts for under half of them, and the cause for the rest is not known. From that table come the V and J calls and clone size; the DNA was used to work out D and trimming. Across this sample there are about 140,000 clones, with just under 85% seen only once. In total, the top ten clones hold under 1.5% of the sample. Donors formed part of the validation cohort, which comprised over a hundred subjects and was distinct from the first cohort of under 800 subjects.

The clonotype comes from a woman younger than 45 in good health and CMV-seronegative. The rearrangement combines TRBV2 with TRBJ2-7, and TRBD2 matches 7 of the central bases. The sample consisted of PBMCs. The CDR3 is CASSEARTRSAEQYF. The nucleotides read TGTGCCAGCAGTGAAGCTAGGACTAGGTCCGCCGAGCAGTACTTC.